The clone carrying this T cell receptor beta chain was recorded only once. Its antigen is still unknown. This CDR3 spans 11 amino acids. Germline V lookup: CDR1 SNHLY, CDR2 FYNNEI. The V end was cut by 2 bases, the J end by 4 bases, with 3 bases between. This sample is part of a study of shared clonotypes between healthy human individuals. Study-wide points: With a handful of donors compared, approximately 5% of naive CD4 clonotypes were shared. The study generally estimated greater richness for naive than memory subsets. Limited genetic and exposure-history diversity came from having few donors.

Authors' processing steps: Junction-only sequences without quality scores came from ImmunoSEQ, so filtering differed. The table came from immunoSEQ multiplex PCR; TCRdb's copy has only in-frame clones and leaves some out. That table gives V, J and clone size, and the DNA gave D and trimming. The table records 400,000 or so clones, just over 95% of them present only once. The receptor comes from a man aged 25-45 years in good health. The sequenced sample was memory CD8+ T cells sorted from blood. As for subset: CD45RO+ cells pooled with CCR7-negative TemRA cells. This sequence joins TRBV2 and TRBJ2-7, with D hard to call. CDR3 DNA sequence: TGTGCCAGCAGTGAAAGGTACGAGCAGTACTTC. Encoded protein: CASSERYEQYF.